A selection of T cell receptor beta chains follows, all from one sample in a study of blood T cell repertoires in COVID-19. Using immunoSEQ multiplex PCR, the repertoire was profiled, and TCRdb retains in-frame clones only, with some absent. The sample yields about 98,000 clones, 82% seen once. The sample taken for sequencing was peripheral blood. Receptors were obtained from an elderly man with acute or convalescent COVID-19. The CDR3 runs from the conserved cysteine through the conserved F or W. A D gene is named only where the DNA matches it firmly. Part of the rows lack a size; the others show once, few, many or a class for expanded clones.

TRBJ2-4	NA	TRBD1	TRBV28	TGTGCCAGCACCCCGACAGGGGGAGCCCCCCGACAGTACTTC	CASTPTGGAPRQYF
TRBJ1-1	NA	NA	TRBV4-1	TGCGCCAGCAGCCCCCCAACAGGGCTGTCTGAAGCTTTCTTT	CASSPPTGLSEAFF
TRBJ1-6	NA	TRBD1	TRBV19	TGTGCCAGTAGTCGTCCGGGACAGGCCAATTCACCCCTCCACTTT	CASSRPGQANSPLHF
TRBJ1-6	NA	NA	TRBV4-3	TGCGCCAGCAGCCAAAGGACATTAAGCAATTCACCCCTCCACTTT	CASSQRTLSNSPLHF
TRBJ1-6	NA	NA	TRBV28	TGTGCCAGCAGAGTACATGACAGATATAATTCACCCCTCCACTTT	CASRVHDRYNSPLHF
TRBJ1-4	few	TRBD1	TRBV29-1	TGCAGCGTCGTGGTGCCAGGGGGTCGGACTAATGAAAAACTGTTTTTT	CSVVVPGGRTNEKLFF
TRBJ1-2	few	NA	TRBV18	TGTGCCAGCTCACTCCTCGCCGGACAGCCGGACTATGGCTACACCTTC	CASSLLAGQPDYGYTF
TRBJ1-1	NA	NA	TRBV30	TGTGCCTGGAGTGGGGCGGGGGGGAACACTGAAGCTTTCTTT	CAWSGAGGNTEAFF
TRBJ2-5	NA	NA	TRBV7-6	TGTGCCAGCAGCCAGGGGACAAGTCAAGAGACCCAGTACTTC	CASSQGTSQETQYF
TRBJ1-2	NA	NA	TRBV4-3	TGCGCCAGCAGCCAATTGGCGGGAACGGGCGGCTACACCTTC	CASSQLAGTGGYTF
TRBJ1-4	NA	NA	TRBV5-5	TGTGCCAGCAGCAGGGGAGGTTTTGGCGAAAAACTGTTTTTT	CASSRGGFGEKLFF
TRBJ2-2	NA	NA	TRBV11-3	TGTGCCAGCAGCTTAGATTCTGGGGGCAGCGGGGAGCTGTTTTTT	CASSLDSGGSGELFF
TRBJ2-7	NA	NA	TRBV30	TGTGCCTGGAAGGGGAGGGGGACAACCTACGAGCAGTACTTC	CAWKGRGTTYEQYF
TRBJ2-7	few	NA	TRBV27	TGTGCCAGCAGTTTAACCGCCCAGTTATCCTACGAGCAGTACTTC	CASSLTAQLSYEQYF
TRBJ1-6	NA	NA	TRBV19	TGTGCCAGTAGTATCAGGGGAAATTCACCCCTCCACTTT	CASSIRGNSPLHF
TRBJ2-7	NA	NA	TRBV28	TGTGCCAGCAGTTTGGTGGGGCCCCCCTACGAGCAGTACTTC	CASSLVGPPYEQYF
TRBJ1-4	NA	NA	TRBV30	TGTGCCTGGAGTAATAGGGGCTCTAATGAAAAACTGTTTTTT	CAWSNRGSNEKLFF
TRBJ1-5	once	NA	TRBV6-5	TGTGCCAGCAGCCAAGGAGGGAACCAGCCCCAGCATTTT	CASSQGGNQPQHF
TRBJ2-6	once	NA	TRBV6-2/TRBV6-3	TGTGCCAGCAGTTCGCACAGGGAAACTGGGGCCAACGTCCTGACTTTC	CASSSHRETGANVLTF
TRBJ2-7	few	TRBD1	TRBV28	TGTGCCAGCAGTTGGGGGGACAGGTCTGAATACGAGCAGTACTTC	CASSWGDRSEYEQYF
TRBJ1-6	few	NA	TRBV19	TGTGCCAGTAGGACGAGGGAAGGGAGCAGCCATAATTCACCCCTCCACTTT	CASRTREGSSHNSPLHF
TRBJ1-2	few	TRBD1	TRBV7-9	TGTGCCAGCAGCTTAAGAGGACAGGAATTCTATGGCTACACCTTC	CASSLRGQEFYGYTF
TRBJ1-1	NA	NA	TRBV29-1	TGCAGCGTTGTTAGGGGGACGACTGAAGCTTTCTTT	CSVVRGTTEAFF
TRBJ2-1	once	NA	TRBV4-1	TGCGCCAGCAGCCAAGGAAGCGGGTTGGGGAATGAGCAGTTCTTC	CASSQGSGLGNEQFF
TRBJ2-2	NA	NA	TRBV19	TGTGCCAGTAACCCCCGGACAGCCGCGAACACCGGGGAGCTGTTTTTT	CASNPRTAANTGELFF
TRBJ1-1	NA	NA	TRBV3-1/TRBV3-2	TGTGCCAGCTCTACCCGGAGAGAAGCTTTCTTT	CASSTRREAFF
TRBJ1-5	NA	NA	TRBV5-1	TGCGCCAGCAGCCTAACAGGGCTTAGCAATCAGCCCCAGCATTTT	CASSLTGLSNQPQHF